Described below is a single T cell receptor (beta chain) sequence and its context. The antigen is undetermined. From germline, CDR1 is DFQATT and CDR2 SNEGSKA (reference sequence). V dropped 1 base and J dropped 0; count of bases not matched to a gene: 3. The CDR3 extends over 16 amino acids. This specimen comes from a study of blood T cells in healthy people across ages. The study, taken as a whole, reports: Estimates of total diversity, which came from one million sequenced T cells, were considered to be underestimates.

Roughly 10 milliliters of peripheral blood were drawn from each donor. Primers used in a second PCR of roughly 6 to 11 cycles were a sample-barcoded 5' primer and a J-beta primer mix. A template-switch adaptor that had 12 random nucleotides put a tag on each cDNA molecule. The yield of each sample was at least 2.5 million CDR3-containing paired-end reads. TCRdb processed the 5' RACE reads anew with MiXCR; each CDR3 protein has one entry. Among 600,000 to 850,000 distinct CDR3 sequences listed, 43% were seen once. The sequence derives from an older woman in good health. The sequenced sample was blood. The chain uses TRBV20-1 and TRBJ2-6; 7 bases are a match to TRBD2. CDR3 DNA sequence: TGCAGTGCTAGAGCGGGGGGATTCTCTGGGGCCAACGTCCTGACTTTC. Translating it yields CSARAGGFSGANVLTF.